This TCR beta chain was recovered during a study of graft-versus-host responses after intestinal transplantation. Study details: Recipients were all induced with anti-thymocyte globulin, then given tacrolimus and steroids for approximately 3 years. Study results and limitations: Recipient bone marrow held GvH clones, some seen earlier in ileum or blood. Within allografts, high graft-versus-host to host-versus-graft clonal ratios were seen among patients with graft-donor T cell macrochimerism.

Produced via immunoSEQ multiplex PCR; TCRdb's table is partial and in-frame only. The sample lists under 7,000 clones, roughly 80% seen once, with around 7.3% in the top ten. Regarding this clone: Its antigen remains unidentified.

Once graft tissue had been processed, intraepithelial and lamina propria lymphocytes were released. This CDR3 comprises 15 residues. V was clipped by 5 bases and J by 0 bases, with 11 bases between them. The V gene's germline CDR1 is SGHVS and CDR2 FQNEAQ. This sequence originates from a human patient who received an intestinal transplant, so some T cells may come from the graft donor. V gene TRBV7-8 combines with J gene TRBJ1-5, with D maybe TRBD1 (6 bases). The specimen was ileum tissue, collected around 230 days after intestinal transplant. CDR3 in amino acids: CASSPLDSSNQPQHF. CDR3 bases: TGTGCCAGCAGCCCCCTGGACAGTAGCAATCAGCCCCAGCATTTT.